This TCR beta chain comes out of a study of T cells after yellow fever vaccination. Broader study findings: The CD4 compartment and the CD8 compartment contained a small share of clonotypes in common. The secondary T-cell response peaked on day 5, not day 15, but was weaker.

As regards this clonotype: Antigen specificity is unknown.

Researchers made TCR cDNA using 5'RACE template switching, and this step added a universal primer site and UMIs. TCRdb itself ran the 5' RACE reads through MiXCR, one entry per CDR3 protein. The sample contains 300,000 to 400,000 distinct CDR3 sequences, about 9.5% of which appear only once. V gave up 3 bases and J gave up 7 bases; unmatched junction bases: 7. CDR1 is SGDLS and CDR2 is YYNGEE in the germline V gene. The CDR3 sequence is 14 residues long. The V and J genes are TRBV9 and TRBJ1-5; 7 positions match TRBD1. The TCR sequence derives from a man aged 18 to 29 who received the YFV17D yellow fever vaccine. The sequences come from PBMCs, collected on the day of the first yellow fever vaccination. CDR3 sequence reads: CASSEDSQGQPQHF. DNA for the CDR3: TGTGCCAGCAGCGAGGACTCACAGGGGCAGCCCCAGCATTTT.